These T cell receptor beta chains were read from a single sample in a study of CD8 T cells in Susac syndrome. TCRdb re-derived calls from the immunoSEQ multiplex PCR reads in MiXCR, one entry per CDR3 protein. The sample yields under 200,000 distinct CDR3 sequences, 90% to 95% seen once. The sequencing sample was made of CD4+ T cells from PBMCs. These receptors were collected from a human donor in good health. The CDR3 runs from the conserved cysteine through the conserved F or W. The order of the fields is CDR3 DNA, CDR3 protein, D gene, J gene, V gene, CDR3 length, clone size. The D gene is left open where the match is weak. The size field is filled for only some rows; it gives once, few, many or a size class.

CDR3 DNA: TGTGCCTGGAGTGTACTAGGGGCTTATGGCTACACCTTC; CDR3 protein: CAWSVLGAYGYTF; D gene: .; J gene: TRBJ1-2; V gene: TRBV30; CDR3 length: 13; clone size: .
CDR3 DNA: TGTGCCAGCAGCGACTATGATGCCGGGTCCCCACCAAGGAACTTC; CDR3 protein: CASSDYDAGSPPRNF; D gene: .; J gene: TRBJ2-5; V gene: TRBV9; CDR3 length: 15; clone size: .
CDR3 DNA: TGTGCCAGCAGGCCTCAGGGACAGGGGATTTGGCCCCAGCATTTT; CDR3 protein: CASRPQGQGIWPQHF; D gene: TRBD1; J gene: TRBJ1-5; V gene: TRBV12-3/TRBV12-4; CDR3 length: 15; clone size: .
CDR3 DNA: TGTGCCAGCAGCCCTTCGACAGGGGACTATGGCTACACCTTC; CDR3 protein: CASSPSTGDYGYTF; D gene: TRBD1; J gene: TRBJ1-2; V gene: TRBV9; CDR3 length: 14; clone size: .
CDR3 DNA: TGTGCCAGCAGCTTAGTCACTCGGGGCATTCAGTACTTC; CDR3 protein: CASSLVTRGIQYF; D gene: .; J gene: TRBJ2-4; V gene: TRBV7-2; CDR3 length: 13; clone size: .
CDR3 DNA: TGTGCCAGCAGTTTGACTGCGGGAGATACGCAGTATTTT; CDR3 protein: CASSLTAGDTQYF; D gene: .; J gene: TRBJ2-3; V gene: TRBV12-3/TRBV12-4; CDR3 length: 13; clone size: .
CDR3 DNA: TGTGCCAGCAGCCCCGCGGGACAGAGCACTGAGGATCAGCCCCAGCATTTT; CDR3 protein: CASSPAGQSTEDQPQHF; D gene: TRBD1; J gene: TRBJ1-5; V gene: TRBV3-1; CDR3 length: 17; clone size: .
CDR3 DNA: TGTGCCAGCAGCTTGGATCCGGGGGCCTACAATGAGCAGTTCTTC; CDR3 protein: CASSLDPGAYNEQFF; D gene: .; J gene: TRBJ2-1; V gene: TRBV5-4; CDR3 length: 15; clone size: .
CDR3 DNA: TGTGCCAGCAGTGAAGGACTTAGCACAGATACGCAGTATTTT; CDR3 protein: CASSEGLSTDTQYF; D gene: .; J gene: TRBJ2-3; V gene: TRBV2; CDR3 length: 14; clone size: .
CDR3 DNA: TGCAGTGCGTCAACCGGGACTAGCGACAGCAATGAGCAGTTCTTC; CDR3 protein: CSASTGTSDSNEQFF; D gene: TRBD2; J gene: TRBJ2-1; V gene: TRBV20-1; CDR3 length: 15; clone size: .
CDR3 DNA: TGTGCCAGCAGCTACCTACCTACTACAACTAATGAAAAACTGTTTTTT; CDR3 protein: CASSYLPTTTNEKLFF; D gene: .; J gene: TRBJ1-4; V gene: TRBV5-8; CDR3 length: 16; clone size: .
CDR3 DNA: TGCAGTGCCACACCTAAGACTAGCGGGGAGGAGACCCAGTACTTC; CDR3 protein: CSATPKTSGEETQYF; D gene: TRBD2; J gene: TRBJ2-5; V gene: TRBV20-1; CDR3 length: 15; clone size: .
CDR3 DNA: TGCAGCGTTGATCACGGGGGGTCAGATACGCAGTATTTT; CDR3 protein: CSVDHGGSDTQYF; D gene: TRBD2; J gene: TRBJ2-3; V gene: TRBV29-1; CDR3 length: 13; clone size: .
CDR3 DNA: TGCGCCAGCAGCCAGGGACAGGGGACTCACGAGCAGTACTTC; CDR3 protein: CASSQGQGTHEQYF; D gene: TRBD1; J gene: TRBJ2-7; V gene: TRBV5-1; CDR3 length: 14; clone size: .
CDR3 DNA: TGCAGCGTGCAAGGACAGGGCTCCTACAATGAGCAGTTCTTC; CDR3 protein: CSVQGQGSYNEQFF; D gene: TRBD1; J gene: TRBJ2-1; V gene: TRBV29-1; CDR3 length: 14; clone size: .
CDR3 DNA: TGTGCCAGCAGCAGGACAGTATCCTACGAGCAGTACTTC; CDR3 protein: CASSRTVSYEQYF; D gene: .; J gene: TRBJ2-7; V gene: TRBV7-9; CDR3 length: 13; clone size: .
CDR3 DNA: TGTGCCAGCTCGCGACAGGGGCCAGCAGATACGCAGTATTTT; CDR3 protein: CASSRQGPADTQYF; D gene: TRBD1; J gene: TRBJ2-3; V gene: TRBV18; CDR3 length: 14; clone size: .
CDR3 DNA: TGCAGCGTTCTCTCTCAATCGGGAATCGGGGAGCTGTTTTTT; CDR3 protein: CSVLSQSGIGELFF; D gene: .; J gene: TRBJ2-2; V gene: TRBV29-1; CDR3 length: 14; clone size: .
CDR3 DNA: TGTGCCAGCAGCTTACCGGGGAGAGCCGCTAGGGGCACAGATACGCAGTATTTT; CDR3 protein: CASSLPGRAARGTDTQYF; D gene: .; J gene: TRBJ2-3; V gene: TRBV7-2; CDR3 length: 18; clone size: .
CDR3 DNA: TGTGCCAGCGCCCGGGACAGCGGGACCGGGGAGCTGTTTTTT; CDR3 protein: CASARDSGTGELFF; D gene: .; J gene: TRBJ2-2; V gene: TRBV6-2/TRBV6-3; CDR3 length: 14; clone size: .
CDR3 DNA: TGTGCCAGCGCTCGTCGGACGGGTGAGGGGAGGGAGCAGTTCTTC; CDR3 protein: CASARRTGEGREQFF; D gene: .; J gene: TRBJ2-1; V gene: TRBV6-5; CDR3 length: 15; clone size: .
CDR3 DNA: TGCGCCAGCAGCCAAACTAGCGGGGCCCAAGAGACCCAGTACTTC; CDR3 protein: CASSQTSGAQETQYF; D gene: TRBD2; J gene: TRBJ2-5; V gene: TRBV4-3; CDR3 length: 15; clone size: .
CDR3 DNA: TGTGCCAGCAGTGCGACATCAGGCACAGATACGCAGTATTTT; CDR3 protein: CASSATSGTDTQYF; D gene: .; J gene: TRBJ2-3; V gene: TRBV2; CDR3 length: 14; clone size: .
CDR3 DNA: TGCGCCAGCAGTCAAACGCGGGGGGGAGCCTACAATGAGCAGTTCTTC; CDR3 protein: CASSQTRGGAYNEQFF; D gene: TRBD2; J gene: TRBJ2-1; V gene: TRBV23-1; CDR3 length: 16; clone size: .
CDR3 DNA: TGCGCCAGCAGCCAGGACAGGAACCAAGAGACCCAGTACTTC; CDR3 protein: CASSQDRNQETQYF; D gene: TRBD1; J gene: TRBJ2-5; V gene: TRBV4-3; CDR3 length: 14; clone size: .
CDR3 DNA: TGTGCCAGCAGCCCGGACAGGGGGCGCTACGAGCAGTACTTC; CDR3 protein: CASSPDRGRYEQYF; D gene: TRBD1; J gene: TRBJ2-7; V gene: TRBV7-2; CDR3 length: 14; clone size: .
CDR3 DNA: TGCAGTGCTACAGGGACTAGCGGGGCGTCAGATACGCAGTATTTT; CDR3 protein: CSATGTSGASDTQYF; D gene: TRBD2; J gene: TRBJ2-3; V gene: TRBV20-1; CDR3 length: 15; clone size: .
CDR3 DNA: TGCGCCAGCAGCCCCCTGACGGGGGGGCAGAATGAGCAGTTCTTC; CDR3 protein: CASSPLTGGQNEQFF; D gene: TRBD2; J gene: TRBJ2-1; V gene: TRBV5-1; CDR3 length: 15; clone size: .
CDR3 DNA: TGTGCCAGCAGCTTAACGTCAAACGAGCAGTACTTC; CDR3 protein: CASSLTSNEQYF; D gene: .; J gene: TRBJ2-7; V gene: TRBV7-6; CDR3 length: 12; clone size: .
CDR3 DNA: TGTGCCAGCAGCCAAGGAGAGCGGAATGAGCAGTTCTTC; CDR3 protein: CASSQGERNEQFF; D gene: .; J gene: TRBJ2-1; V gene: TRBV3-1; CDR3 length: 13; clone size: .
CDR3 DNA: TGCAGTGCGATCGACAGGGAACGCGAGCAGTACTTC; CDR3 protein: CSAIDREREQYF; D gene: TRBD1; J gene: TRBJ2-7; V gene: TRBV20-1; CDR3 length: 12; clone size: .
CDR3 DNA: TGTGCCATCAGTGCGACAGGGGACTACGAGCAGTACTTC; CDR3 protein: CAISATGDYEQYF; D gene: TRBD1; J gene: TRBJ2-7; V gene: TRBV10-3; CDR3 length: 13; clone size: .
CDR3 DNA: TGTGCCAGCAGCTTAATGGCCCAGGGTCATGGCTACGAGCAGTACTTC; CDR3 protein: CASSLMAQGHGYEQYF; D gene: .; J gene: TRBJ2-7; V gene: TRBV7-2; CDR3 length: 16; clone size: .
CDR3 DNA: TGTGCCAGCAGCCAAGGCTTGGGGAATAATTCACCCCTCCACTTT; CDR3 protein: CASSQGLGNNSPLHF; D gene: .; J gene: TRBJ1-6; V gene: TRBV3-1; CDR3 length: 15; clone size: .
CDR3 DNA: TGTGCCAGCAGAAAACAGGGTAATCAGCCCCAGCATTTT; CDR3 protein: CASRKQGNQPQHF; D gene: .; J gene: TRBJ1-5; V gene: TRBV6-5; CDR3 length: 13; clone size: .
CDR3 DNA: TGCAGCGTTGAAGATCGCGGGGGGGCAGACTCTGGGGCCAACGTCCTGACTTTC; CDR3 protein: CSVEDRGGADSGANVLTF; D gene: TRBD2; J gene: TRBJ2-6; V gene: TRBV29-1; CDR3 length: 18; clone size: .
CDR3 DNA: TGTGCCAGCAGCGTAGCCGGGACTAGCGGGGGGGGAGATACGCAGTATTTT; CDR3 protein: CASSVAGTSGGGDTQYF; D gene: TRBD2; J gene: TRBJ2-3; V gene: TRBV9; CDR3 length: 17; clone size: .
CDR3 DNA: TGCAGTGCTAGCGGGGACAGGGGGACTAGCGGGGAAGAGACCCAGTACTTC; CDR3 protein: CSASGDRGTSGEETQYF; D gene: TRBD2; J gene: TRBJ2-5; V gene: TRBV20-1; CDR3 length: 17; clone size: .
CDR3 DNA: TGTGCCAGCAGCCTAGGTCGATTTGAGTACTTC; CDR3 protein: CASSLGRFEYF; D gene: .; J gene: TRBJ2-7; V gene: TRBV11-2; CDR3 length: 11; clone size: few
CDR3 DNA: TGTGCCAGCAGCCAAGAGTACGAGACCCAGTACTTC; CDR3 protein: CASSQEYETQYF; D gene: .; J gene: TRBJ2-5; V gene: TRBV3-1; CDR3 length: 12; clone size: .
CDR3 DNA: TGTGCCAGCAGCTTCGGTAGCATGAACACCGGGGAGCTGTTTTTT; CDR3 protein: CASSFGSMNTGELFF; D gene: .; J gene: TRBJ2-2; V gene: TRBV7-9; CDR3 length: 15; clone size: .
CDR3 DNA: TGCAGTGCGTCTGGCAAGCGGGGGGAAGAAGAGACCCAGTACTTC; CDR3 protein: CSASGKRGEEETQYF; D gene: TRBD2; J gene: TRBJ2-5; V gene: TRBV20-1; CDR3 length: 15; clone size: .
CDR3 DNA: TGTGCCAGCAGCGCCGGATATAGCAATCAGCCCCAGCATTTT; CDR3 protein: CASSAGYSNQPQHF; D gene: .; J gene: TRBJ1-5; V gene: TRBV9; CDR3 length: 14; clone size: .
CDR3 DNA: TGTGCCAGCAGTGAGAAGGGGACAGACGAGCAGTACTTC; CDR3 protein: CASSEKGTDEQYF; D gene: TRBD1; J gene: TRBJ2-7; V gene: TRBV2; CDR3 length: 13; clone size: .
CDR3 DNA: TGTGCCAGCAGCTTCCCCGGGCGGGGGACCCAGTACTTC; CDR3 protein: CASSFPGRGTQYF; D gene: .; J gene: TRBJ2-5; V gene: TRBV7-2; CDR3 length: 13; clone size: .
CDR3 DNA: TGTGCCAGCAGCCCTAGCAGGACAGGAGGCCTCTCCTACGAGCAGTACTTC; CDR3 protein: CASSPSRTGGLSYEQYF; D gene: TRBD1; J gene: TRBJ2-7; V gene: TRBV7-8; CDR3 length: 17; clone size: .
CDR3 DNA: TGTGCCAGCAGCCAGGGGACTAGCGGGGGGGCCTTGAAGACCCAGTACTTC; CDR3 protein: CASSQGTSGGALKTQYF; D gene: TRBD2; J gene: TRBJ2-5; V gene: TRBV3-1; CDR3 length: 17; clone size: .
CDR3 DNA: TGCGCCAGCAGCTTAGATAACAGACCCTACGAGCAGTACTTC; CDR3 protein: CASSLDNRPYEQYF; D gene: .; J gene: TRBJ2-7; V gene: TRBV5-1; CDR3 length: 14; clone size: .
CDR3 DNA: TGTGCCAGCAGTCCAGGACTAGCGGGGGACTTC; CDR3 protein: CASSPGLAGDF; D gene: TRBD2; J gene: TRBJ2-5; V gene: TRBV12-3/TRBV12-4; CDR3 length: 11; clone size: .
CDR3 DNA: TGTGCCTGGAGTGTAGGGACAGGGGGCTACGAGCAGTACTTC; CDR3 protein: CAWSVGTGGYEQYF; D gene: TRBD1; J gene: TRBJ2-7; V gene: TRBV30; CDR3 length: 14; clone size: .
CDR3 DNA: TGCAGTGCCATGACGGTGAACACTGAAGCTTTCTTT; CDR3 protein: CSAMTVNTEAFF; D gene: .; J gene: TRBJ1-1; V gene: TRBV20-1; CDR3 length: 12; clone size: once
CDR3 DNA: TGCGCCAGCAGCCAGAACCCGGGCTCCCCCTACAATGAGCAGTTCTTC; CDR3 protein: CASSQNPGSPYNEQFF; D gene: .; J gene: TRBJ2-1; V gene: TRBV4-3; CDR3 length: 16; clone size: once
CDR3 DNA: TGTGCCAGCAGCGTAGGGACTAGCGGGGTTATTGATGAGCAGTTCTTC; CDR3 protein: CASSVGTSGVIDEQFF; D gene: TRBD2; J gene: TRBJ2-1; V gene: TRBV9; CDR3 length: 16; clone size: .
CDR3 DNA: TGTGCCAGCAGGAGCAGCTCATACGAGCAGTACTTC; CDR3 protein: CASRSSSYEQYF; D gene: .; J gene: TRBJ2-7; V gene: TRBV6-2/TRBV6-3; CDR3 length: 12; clone size: .
CDR3 DNA: TGTGCCAGAGGACAGGGGGACACCGGGGAGCTGTTTTTT; CDR3 protein: CARGQGDTGELFF; D gene: TRBD1; J gene: TRBJ2-2; V gene: TRBV7-9; CDR3 length: 13; clone size: .
CDR3 DNA: TGTGCCAGCAGCTTAATGTCCCTAGTGGGGAACACTGAAGCTTTCTTT; CDR3 protein: CASSLMSLVGNTEAFF; D gene: .; J gene: TRBJ1-1; V gene: TRBV7-6; CDR3 length: 16; clone size: .
CDR3 DNA: TGTGCCAGCAGCTTCAGGGGGAATAGCAATCAGCCCCAGCATTTT; CDR3 protein: CASSFRGNSNQPQHF; D gene: TRBD1; J gene: TRBJ1-5; V gene: TRBV7-2; CDR3 length: 15; clone size: .